The entry below describes one T cell receptor beta chain. The antigen remains unidentified. This entry is derived from a study of cytomegalovirus exposure and HLA in healthy donors. Findings and caveats of the study: A later analysis found most CMV-associated TCR beta chains apparently HLA-restricted.

The V end lost 4 bases, the J end lost 5 bases, and 14 bases lay between the germline ends. Germline V gives CDR1 LNHDA, CDR2 SQIVND (reference sequence). CDR3 length: 14 residues. The PCR used 60 Vbeta and 13 Jbeta primers. The table came from immunoSEQ multiplex PCR; TCRdb's copy has only in-frame clones and leaves some out. The sample contains some 170,000 clones, over 60% of which appear only once. This TCR came from a man aged 35 to 55 in good health and CMV-seropositive. Sequenced material: PBMCs. The chain joins TRBV19 to TRBJ2-5; a weak D match, TRBD2 (5 bases). The CDR3 here is CASSKEGSRETQYF. The CDR3 nucleotides read TGTGCCAGTAGTAAAGAGGGCTCCAGGGAGACCCAGTACTTC. The full variable domain, in which reference TRBV19 and TRBJ2-5 provide the parts outside the CDR3, is DGGITQSPKYLFRKEGQNVTLSCEQNLNHDAMYWYRQDPGQGLRLIYYSQIVNDFQKGDIAEGYSVSREKKESFPLTVTSAQKNPTAFYLCASSKEGSRETQYFGPGTRLLVL.